This is a list of T cell receptor beta chains from one sample in a study of CD8 T cells in Susac syndrome. TCRdb redid the calling of the immunoSEQ multiplex PCR reads with MiXCR, one entry per CDR3 protein. The data contain about 200,000 distinct CDR3 sequences, 90% to 95% of them singletons. Sequencing was performed on CD4+ T cells from PBMCs. The receptor set was obtained from a human donor with multiple sclerosis. CDR3s include the opening cysteine and the closing phenylalanine or tryptophan. The D gene is left open where the match is weak. For some rows the clone size is stated as once, few or many, or as a class when expanded; others skip it.

j_call	v_call	clone_size	d_call	cdr3_aa	cdr3_nt
TRBJ1-2	TRBV3-1	.	.	CASSQGQADYGYTF	TGTGCCAGCAGCCAAGGACAGGCAGACTATGGCTACACCTTC
TRBJ2-7	TRBV5-1	once	.	CASSLDKPYEQYF	TGCGCCAGCAGCTTAGACAAACCCTACGAGCAGTACTTC
TRBJ2-1	TRBV6-5	.	.	CASSRAGEQFF	TGTGCCAGCAGCCGGGCGGGTGAGCAGTTCTTC
TRBJ1-2	TRBV4-2	.	TRBD1	CASSQDLQGSGYTF	TGTGCCAGCAGCCAAGACCTACAGGGGAGTGGCTACACCTTC
TRBJ2-1	TRBV9	.	.	CASSVGPDAWNEQFF	TGTGCCAGCAGCGTCGGACCGGACGCGTGGAATGAGCAGTTCTTC
TRBJ2-3	TRBV18	few	.	CASSPQVSTDTQYF	TGTGCCAGCTCACCACAGGTTAGCACAGATACGCAGTATTTT
TRBJ1-6	TRBV7-9	.	.	CASSDRASNSPLHF	TGTGCCAGCAGCGATAGAGCATCTAATTCACCCCTCCACTTT
TRBJ1-1	TRBV6-6	.	.	CASSYGGSGTEAFF	TGTGCCAGCAGTTACGGGGGTAGTGGAACTGAAGCTTTCTTT
TRBJ2-7	TRBV29-1	.	.	CSVEIRSGYEQYF	TGCAGCGTTGAAATCAGGTCCGGTTACGAGCAGTACTTC
TRBJ1-5	TRBV19	.	.	CASRDRAQPQHF	TGTGCCAGTAGGGACCGGGCACAGCCCCAGCATTTT
TRBJ2-5	TRBV6-1	.	TRBD2	CASIGLAGIIQETQYF	TGTGCCAGCATCGGACTAGCGGGCATCATCCAAGAGACCCAGTACTTC
TRBJ1-5	TRBV5-1	.	TRBD1	CASSSRQGGRPQHF	TGCGCCAGCAGCTCTCGACAGGGTGGTCGGCCCCAGCATTTT
TRBJ2-1	TRBV20-1	.	TRBD1	CSANRDRAAYNEQFF	TGCAGTGCTAACCGGGACAGGGCCGCCTACAATGAGCAGTTCTTC
TRBJ1-1	TRBV29-1	few	.	CSVVGDLNTEAFF	TGCAGCGTTGTAGGGGATCTCAACACTGAAGCTTTCTTT
TRBJ2-2	TRBV24-1	.	.	CATSDADGRQRNTGELFF	TGTGCCACCAGTGATGCGGATGGGAGGCAGCGAAACACCGGGGAGCTGTTTTTT
TRBJ2-5	TRBV20-1	.	.	CSARATSGGGLRAQETQYF	TGCAGTGCTAGAGCAACCTCAGGGGGAGGACTACGCGCCCAAGAGACCCAGTACTTC
TRBJ1-2	TRBV11-1	.	.	CASSLNPQGSSGYTF	TGTGCCAGCAGCCTAAATCCCCAGGGTTCGAGCGGCTACACCTTC
TRBJ2-3	TRBV15	.	.	CATSRDLRSTDTQYF	TGTGCCACCAGCAGAGACCTAAGGAGCACAGATACGCAGTATTTT
TRBJ2-2	TRBV24-1	.	TRBD1	CATSDPWTGSDTGELFF	TGTGCCACCAGTGATCCCTGGACAGGGTCGGACACCGGGGAGCTGTTTTTT
TRBJ2-1	TRBV20-1	once	.	CSARDGTPPEQFF	TGCAGTGCTAGAGATGGGACTCCTCCTGAGCAGTTCTTC
TRBJ2-6	TRBV30	.	TRBD1	CAQHRGDNVLTF	TGTGCCCAACACAGGGGTGACAACGTCCTGACTTTC
TRBJ2-7	TRBV5-4	.	TRBD2	CASSPSGLAGISYEQYF	TGTGCCAGCAGCCCCTCGGGACTAGCGGGAATATCCTACGAGCAGTACTTC
TRBJ2-1	TRBV6-1	few	.	CASTAYYNEQFF	TGTGCCAGCACGGCGTATTACAATGAGCAGTTCTTC
TRBJ1-5	TRBV6-1	.	.	CASRRGGIDVNQPQHF	TGTGCCAGCAGGAGGGGCGGGATTGACGTTAATCAGCCCCAGCATTTT
TRBJ2-6	TRBV10-3	.	.	CAIADLRAYGANVLTF	TGTGCCATCGCTGATCTCAGGGCATATGGGGCCAACGTCCTGACTTTC
TRBJ2-7	TRBV25-1	.	TRBD1	CASSAALGTGFYEQYF	TGTGCCAGCAGTGCCGCTCTCGGGACAGGGTTCTACGAGCAGTACTTC
TRBJ2-1	TRBV24-1	.	.	CATSDLRGHNEQFF	TGTGCCACCAGTGATTTGCGGGGGCACAATGAGCAGTTCTTC
TRBJ2-5	TRBV3-1	.	TRBD2	CASTAKSGRALYF	TGTGCCAGCACCGCAAAGAGCGGGAGGGCCCTTTACTTC
TRBJ1-5	TRBV6-1	.	.	CASFGGARGQPQHF	TGTGCCTCATTTGGAGGGGCCCGGGGTCAGCCCCAGCATTTT
TRBJ2-1	TRBV7-9	.	.	CASSLSPRNEQFF	TGTGCCAGCAGCTTGTCGCCGCGAAATGAGCAGTTCTTC
TRBJ1-5	TRBV19	.	.	CASSFQTLSNQPQHF	TGTGCCAGTAGTTTCCAGACCTTGAGCAATCAGCCCCAGCATTTT
TRBJ1-5	TRBV12-5	.	.	CASGLWDQPQHF	TGTGCTAGTGGTTTGTGGGATCAGCCCCAGCATTTT
TRBJ1-1	TRBV29-1	once	.	CSVGAGNTEAFF	TGCAGCGTTGGTGCGGGGAACACTGAAGCTTTCTTT
TRBJ2-6	TRBV20-1	.	.	CSASWGAGANVLTF	TGCAGTGCTAGTTGGGGAGCTGGGGCCAACGTCCTGACTTTC
TRBJ2-7	TRBV23-1	.	.	CASPEGGSYEQYF	TGCGCCAGCCCCGAAGGGGGCTCCTACGAGCAGTACTTC
TRBJ2-3	TRBV20-1	.	.	CSTTQAGRVDTQYF	TGCAGTACCACCCAAGCCGGGAGAGTAGATACGCAGTATTTT
TRBJ2-1	TRBV3-1	.	.	CASSQVATSYNEQFF	TGTGCCAGCAGCCAAGTGGCTACCTCCTACAATGAGCAGTTCTTC
TRBJ2-1	TRBV21-1	.	.	CASVTGGLNGRSVYNEQFF	TGTGCCAGCGTGACAGGGGGCTTAAACGGGAGGTCTGTCTACAATGAGCAGTTCTTC